These T cell receptor beta chains were read from a single sample in a study of T-cell reconstitution after alpha-beta-depleted transplantation in children. TCRdb called the PCR reads again in MiXCR, with one record for every CDR3 protein. The sample contains roughly 500,000 distinct CDR3 sequences, over 9.5% of which appear only once. The sequencing here drew on PBMCs, taken before TCRalphabeta/CD19-depleted stem cell transplant. The receptors derive from a child under 10 years old with inherited bone marrow failure, due to receive a stem cell transplant. Each CDR3 is given with its conserved first and last residue. The order of the fields is V gene, D gene, clone size, J gene, CDR3 protein, CDR3 DNA. The D gene is left open where the match is weak. Where a row states a size, it is once, few, many or the class of an expanded clone; other rows omit it.

v_call: TRBV11-2; d_call: .; clone_size: many; j_call: TRBJ2-5; cdr3_aa: CASRHGLQETQYF; cdr3_nt: TGTGCCAGCAGACACGGACTACAAGAGACCCAGTACTTC
v_call: TRBV7-9; d_call: .; clone_size: many; j_call: TRBJ2-1; cdr3_aa: CASSWGMNEQFF; cdr3_nt: TGTGCCAGCAGCTGGGGAATGAATGAGCAGTTCTTC
v_call: TRBV7-9; d_call: TRBD2; clone_size: many; j_call: TRBJ2-5; cdr3_aa: CASSLTGGETQYF; cdr3_nt: TGTGCCAGCAGCTTAACGGGAGGAGAGACCCAGTACTTC
v_call: TRBV20-1; d_call: .; clone_size: .; j_call: TRBJ2-7; cdr3_aa: CSARSGGTSSYEQYF; cdr3_nt: TGCAGTGCTAGGTCAGGGGGGACAAGCTCCTACGAGCAGTACTTC
v_call: TRBV20-1; d_call: TRBD2; clone_size: many; j_call: TRBJ2-1; cdr3_aa: CSARGLAGVNEQFF; cdr3_nt: TGCAGTGCTAGGGGACTAGCGGGAGTTAATGAGCAGTTCTTC
v_call: TRBV15; d_call: .; clone_size: many; j_call: TRBJ2-3; cdr3_aa: CATSPRDRTDTQYF; cdr3_nt: TGTGCCACCAGCCCCCGGGACCGCACAGATACGCAGTATTTT
v_call: TRBV6-1; d_call: .; clone_size: many; j_call: TRBJ1-6; cdr3_aa: CASSTRGLDSPLHF; cdr3_nt: TGTGCCAGCAGTACAAGAGGGTTGGATTCACCCCTCCACTTT
v_call: TRBV7-2; d_call: .; clone_size: .; j_call: TRBJ2-7; cdr3_aa: CASSFFRGRQYF; cdr3_nt: TGTGCCAGCAGCTTCTTCAGGGGCCGGCAGTACTTC
v_call: TRBV7-2; d_call: TRBD2; clone_size: .; j_call: TRBJ2-7; cdr3_aa: CASSSTSGRASEQYF; cdr3_nt: TGTGCCAGCAGTTCGACTAGCGGGAGGGCCAGCGAGCAGTACTTC
v_call: TRBV6-5; d_call: .; clone_size: many; j_call: TRBJ2-7; cdr3_aa: CASSYWRGTYEQYF; cdr3_nt: TGTGCCAGCAGTTATTGGCGGGGCACATACGAGCAGTACTTC
v_call: TRBV2; d_call: .; clone_size: many; j_call: TRBJ2-4; cdr3_aa: CASSPLDAKNIQYF; cdr3_nt: TGTGCCAGCAGTCCACTTGATGCCAAAAACATTCAGTACTTC
v_call: TRBV11-2; d_call: TRBD2; clone_size: many; j_call: TRBJ2-7; cdr3_aa: CASSLSGEDYEQYF; cdr3_nt: TGTGCCAGCAGCTTAAGCGGGGAGGACTACGAGCAGTACTTC
v_call: TRBV7-9; d_call: .; clone_size: .; j_call: TRBJ2-7; cdr3_aa: CASSSPAAHEQYF; cdr3_nt: TGTGCCAGCAGCTCCCCCGCGGCCCACGAGCAGTACTTC
v_call: TRBV20-1; d_call: .; clone_size: many; j_call: TRBJ2-1; cdr3_aa: CSATPLADWVQFF; cdr3_nt: TGCAGTGCTACGCCCTTAGCGGATTGGGTGCAGTTCTTC
v_call: TRBV12-3/TRBV12-4; d_call: .; clone_size: few; j_call: TRBJ2-7; cdr3_aa: CASSLRQASSYEQYF; cdr3_nt: TGTGCCAGCAGTTTAAGACAGGCGAGCTCCTACGAGCAGTACTTC
v_call: TRBV6-1; d_call: .; clone_size: many; j_call: TRBJ2-1; cdr3_aa: CASSRAGTYNEQFF; cdr3_nt: TGTGCCAGCAGCCGAGCGGGCACCTACAATGAGCAGTTCTTC
v_call: TRBV12-3/TRBV12-4; d_call: .; clone_size: many; j_call: TRBJ2-1; cdr3_aa: CASSLGFGGYNEQFF; cdr3_nt: TGTGCCAGCAGTTTAGGTTTCGGCGGCTACAATGAGCAGTTCTTC
v_call: TRBV7-8; d_call: .; clone_size: many; j_call: TRBJ1-5; cdr3_aa: CASSSTRGRQPQHF; cdr3_nt: TGTGCCAGCAGCTCGACCCGAGGGAGGCAGCCCCAGCATTTT
v_call: TRBV20-1; d_call: TRBD2; clone_size: many; j_call: TRBJ2-1; cdr3_aa: CSARQLAGGVRNEQFF; cdr3_nt: TGCAGTGCTCGCCAACTAGCGGGAGGGGTAAGGAATGAGCAGTTCTTC
v_call: TRBV27; d_call: .; clone_size: .; j_call: TRBJ2-5; cdr3_aa: CASSPGRQGTQYF; cdr3_nt: TGTGCCAGCAGTCCGGGCCGGCAAGGGACCCAGTACTTC
v_call: TRBV5-1; d_call: .; clone_size: many; j_call: TRBJ2-5; cdr3_aa: CASSRQAGETQYF; cdr3_nt: TGCGCCAGCAGCAGACAGGCGGGAGAGACCCAGTACTTC
v_call: TRBV4-2; d_call: .; clone_size: many; j_call: TRBJ1-1; cdr3_aa: CASSQDRMGTEAFF; cdr3_nt: TGTGCCAGCAGCCAAGATCGAATGGGCACTGAAGCTTTCTTT
v_call: TRBV20-1; d_call: TRBD2; clone_size: .; j_call: TRBJ2-5; cdr3_aa: CSARGLAEETQYF; cdr3_nt: TGCAGTGCTAGGGGACTAGCGGAAGAGACCCAGTACTTC
v_call: TRBV20-1; d_call: TRBD1; clone_size: few; j_call: TRBJ2-7; cdr3_aa: CSARSPGGQGAMYEQYF; cdr3_nt: TGCAGTGCTAGAAGCCCCGGCGGGCAGGGGGCGATGTACGAGCAGTACTTC
v_call: TRBV6-2/TRBV6-3; d_call: .; clone_size: many; j_call: TRBJ2-2; cdr3_aa: CASSYVPVIGTGELFF; cdr3_nt: TGTGCCAGCAGTTACGTCCCAGTGATCGGCACCGGGGAGCTGTTTTTT
v_call: TRBV5-4; d_call: TRBD1; clone_size: many; j_call: TRBJ2-7; cdr3_aa: CASSQTGEIYEQYF; cdr3_nt: TGTGCCAGCAGCCAGACAGGGGAAATCTACGAGCAGTACTTC
v_call: TRBV12-3/TRBV12-4; d_call: .; clone_size: many; j_call: TRBJ1-1; cdr3_aa: CASSWSLRNTEAFF; cdr3_nt: TGTGCCAGCAGTTGGAGTTTGAGGAACACTGAAGCTTTCTTT
v_call: TRBV5-6; d_call: TRBD2; clone_size: many; j_call: TRBJ2-7; cdr3_aa: CASSYSGSGSSYEQYF; cdr3_nt: TGTGCCAGCAGCTACTCCGGGAGCGGGAGTTCCTACGAGCAGTACTTC
v_call: TRBV3-1; d_call: .; clone_size: many; j_call: TRBJ1-2; cdr3_aa: CASSQEGAVYGYTF; cdr3_nt: TGTGCCAGCAGCCAAGAGGGGGCCGTCTATGGCTACACCTTC
v_call: TRBV9; d_call: TRBD1; clone_size: few; j_call: TRBJ1-1; cdr3_aa: CASSPPRGVDTEAFF; cdr3_nt: TGTGCCAGCAGCCCACCCAGGGGGGTCGACACTGAAGCTTTCTTT
v_call: TRBV29-1; d_call: TRBD1; clone_size: many; j_call: TRBJ1-4; cdr3_aa: CSVAGTVTEKLFF; cdr3_nt: TGCAGCGTCGCCGGGACAGTGACCGAAAAACTGTTTTTT
v_call: TRBV4-3; d_call: .; clone_size: many; j_call: TRBJ2-5; cdr3_aa: CASSQDSTGWETQYF; cdr3_nt: TGCGCCAGCAGCCAAGATAGCACAGGTTGGGAGACCCAGTACTTC
v_call: TRBV28; d_call: TRBD1; clone_size: .; j_call: TRBJ1-1; cdr3_aa: CASSSSWTGVVTEAFF; cdr3_nt: TGTGCCAGCAGCTCATCATGGACAGGGGTGGTCACTGAAGCTTTCTTT
v_call: TRBV30; d_call: .; clone_size: many; j_call: TRBJ2-3; cdr3_aa: CAWSVGYADTQYF; cdr3_nt: TGTGCCTGGAGTGTCGGGTACGCAGATACGCAGTATTTT
v_call: TRBV12-3/TRBV12-4; d_call: TRBD2; clone_size: many; j_call: TRBJ2-3; cdr3_aa: CASSFEARGLAGSEASTDTQYF; cdr3_nt: TGTGCCAGCAGTTTCGAGGCGAGGGGGCTAGCGGGATCCGAGGCTAGCACAGATACGCAGTATTTT
v_call: TRBV10-2; d_call: .; clone_size: many; j_call: TRBJ2-1; cdr3_aa: CASTPGSKQNEQFF; cdr3_nt: TGCGCCAGCACCCCGGGGTCTAAACAGAATGAGCAGTTCTTC